This entry concerns a single T cell receptor beta chain. This sample is drawn from a study of blood T cell repertoires in COVID-19. At the level of the study: The study drew acute and convalescent COVID-19 samples from the United States, Italy and Spain. PBMCs, B-cell-depleted T cells, or T cells were the source of the cDNA or gDNA that made up the material.

Between the trimmed V and J ends, which lost 7 bases and 1 base, there was a span of 14 bases. CDR3 length: 15 residues. The V gene's germline CDR1 is MNHEY and CDR2 SVGAGI. Repertoires were generated with immunoSEQ multiplex PCR, while TCRdb's copy carries only in-frame clones and drops some. The profile covers about 50,000 clones, with roughly 90% appearing a single time and roughly 2% taken by the ten largest. Sample: peripheral blood. The TCR was taken from a human donor in a cohort sampled during active COVID-19. The chain employs TRBV6-5 and TRBJ1-5; D unclear. The CDR3 DNA follows: TGTGCCAGCATTTGGCGTCTAGCGAGCAATCAGCCCCAGCATTTT. Translation gives CASIWRLASNQPQHF.